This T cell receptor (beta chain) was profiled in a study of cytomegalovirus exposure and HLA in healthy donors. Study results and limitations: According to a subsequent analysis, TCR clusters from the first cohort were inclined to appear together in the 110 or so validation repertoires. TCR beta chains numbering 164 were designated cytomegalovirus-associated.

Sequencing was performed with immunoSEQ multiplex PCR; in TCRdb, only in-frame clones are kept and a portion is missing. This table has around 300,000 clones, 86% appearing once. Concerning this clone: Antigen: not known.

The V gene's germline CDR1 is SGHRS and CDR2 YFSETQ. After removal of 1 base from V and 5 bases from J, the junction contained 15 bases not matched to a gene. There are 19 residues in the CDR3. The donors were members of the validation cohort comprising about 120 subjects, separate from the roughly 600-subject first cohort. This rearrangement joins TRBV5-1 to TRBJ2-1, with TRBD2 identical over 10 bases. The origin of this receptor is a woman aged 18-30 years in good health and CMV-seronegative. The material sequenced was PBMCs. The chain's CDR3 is CASSLLNRRLAGFDNEQFF. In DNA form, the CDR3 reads TGCGCCAGCAGCTTGTTAAATCGCCGACTAGCGGGCTTCGACAATGAGCAGTTCTTC.